Listed below are T cell receptor beta chains from one sample, sequenced in a study of siplizumab effects on memory and regulatory T cells. The data were produced by immunoSEQ multiplex PCR, yet TCRdb's version contains in-frame clones alone and is incomplete. The sample yields 120,000 or so clones, roughly 89% seen once. The sequencing sample was made of CD4+ T cells sorted from blood. The receptors originated from a human donor in good health. The CDR3 runs from the conserved cysteine through the conserved F or W. The D gene is left open where the match is weak. Size is omitted from some rows. Given values are once, few, many or a class for expanded clones.

D gene	J gene	clone size	V gene	CDR3 DNA	CDR3 protein
TRBD1	TRBJ1-6	.	TRBV6-1	TGTGCCAGCAGTGACAGGGGGAATAATTCACCCCTCCACTTT	CASSDRGNNSPLHF
.	TRBJ1-4	.	TRBV9	TGTGCCAGCAGCGTAGACGGGAGGGGGGAAAAACTGTTTTTT	CASSVDGRGEKLFF
.	TRBJ1-2	.	TRBV7-8	TGTGCCAGCAGCCTAAGGAGTTCTAACTATGGCTACACCTTC	CASSLRSSNYGYTF
.	TRBJ1-1	few	TRBV6-5	TGTGCCAGCAGCCGGGACGTTGGGTACACTGAAGCTTTCTTT	CASSRDVGYTEAFF
.	TRBJ1-5	.	TRBV28	TGTGCCAGCAGTGCAGATAGCAATCAGCCCCAGCATTTT	CASSADSNQPQHF
.	TRBJ1-1	few	TRBV27	TGTGCCAGCAGTTTGGTCAGGAGCACTGAAGCTTTCTTT	CASSLVRSTEAFF
.	TRBJ1-2	.	TRBV6-5	TGTGCCAGCAGGGTTGCCGGGGCAGGGAGGTATGGCTACACCTTC	CASRVAGAGRYGYTF
TRBD1	TRBJ1-3	.	TRBV2	TGTGCCAGCAGTGAACAGGGGGCCACCATATATTTT	CASSEQGATIYF
TRBD1	TRBJ2-6	.	TRBV4-1	TGCGCCAGCAGCCAAGGGCTCGACAGGGATTACTCTGGGGCCAACGTCCTGACTTTC	CASSQGLDRDYSGANVLTF
.	TRBJ1-5	few	TRBV6-5	TGTGCCAGCAGTCGCAGGTGGAATCAGCCCCAGCATTTT	CASSRRWNQPQHF
TRBD1	TRBJ1-4	.	TRBV2	TGTGCCAGCACCCGAGTGGGGACAGTAAATGAAAAACTGTTTTTT	CASTRVGTVNEKLFF
.	TRBJ2-7	.	TRBV4-1	TGCGCCAGCAGCCAAGGCGAATTAACAGGGACAAGCTCCTACGAGCAGTACTTC	CASSQGELTGTSSYEQYF
TRBD1	TRBJ2-3	.	TRBV9	TGTGCCAGCAGCCAACAGGGGCGAGAGACAGATACGCAGTATTTT	CASSQQGRETDTQYF
.	TRBJ2-3	.	TRBV9	TGTGCCAGCAGCGTAGCTACGGGTGGATTAGGTACGCAGTATTTT	CASSVATGGLGTQYF
TRBD1	TRBJ1-1	once	TRBV18	TGTGCCAGCTCACCGGGGACAGGGAACACTGAAGCTTTCTTT	CASSPGTGNTEAFF
TRBD1	TRBJ2-7	.	TRBV4-2	TGTGCCAGCAGCCGCGGACAGGGGGCGAATTACGAGCAGTACTTC	CASSRGQGANYEQYF
.	TRBJ2-7	few	TRBV19	TGTGCCAGTAGTATCACAGGTAGCTCCTACGAGCAGTACTTC	CASSITGSSYEQYF
.	TRBJ1-1	.	TRBV6-6	TGTGCCAGCAGTCACAAGTGGGGCACCGAAGCTTTCTTT	CASSHKWGTEAFF
.	TRBJ2-3	.	TRBV10-3	TGTGCCATCAGTGAGTCGGGGGGCCCTACAGATACGCAGTATTTT	CAISESGGPTDTQYF
TRBD1	TRBJ1-3	.	TRBV7-9	TGTGCCAGCAGCTCGACAGGGGGCAGAGGAAACACCATATATTTT	CASSSTGGRGNTIYF
.	TRBJ1-1	.	TRBV29-1	TGCAGCGTTGCGGGCAGGGGGAACACTGAAGCTTTCTTT	CSVAGRGNTEAFF
.	TRBJ2-3	.	TRBV7-9	TGTGCCAGCAGCTCCCGACTCACCACAGATACGCAGTATTTT	CASSSRLTTDTQYF
.	TRBJ1-2	.	TRBV4-1	TGCGCCAGCAGCCAAGAAACAGACTTCTCCTATGGCTACACCTTC	CASSQETDFSYGYTF
TRBD1	TRBJ1-1	.	TRBV15	TGTGCCACCAGCAGAGATCAAACGGGACAGCCGAACACTGAAGCTTTCTTT	CATSRDQTGQPNTEAFF
.	TRBJ2-1	.	TRBV10-3	TGTGCCATCAGTGATATACAGGGCAATGAGCAGTTCTTC	CAISDIQGNEQFF
TRBD1	TRBJ1-1	.	TRBV2	TGTGCCAGCCCGGGACAGGGGGTTTGGGGCACTGAAGCTTTCTTT	CASPGQGVWGTEAFF
.	TRBJ2-5	.	TRBV9	TGTGCCAGCAGCGTAGGCCTAGGCCAAGAGACCCAGTACTTC	CASSVGLGQETQYF
.	TRBJ2-5	.	TRBV18	TGTGCCAGCTCACCAGAGGAGACCCAGTACTTC	CASSPEETQYF
.	TRBJ2-5	.	TRBV6-1	TGTGCCAGCAGTGAAGCGGTAGGACGGGGAGAGACCCAGTACTTC	CASSEAVGRGETQYF
.	TRBJ2-1	.	TRBV27	TGTGCCAGCAGTTTACCGACTAGTTCCTACAATGAGCAGTTCTTC	CASSLPTSSYNEQFF
.	TRBJ1-5	.	TRBV19	TGTGCCAGTACCGCCTACGGGGGTTTTGAGCCCCAGCATTTT	CASTAYGGFEPQHF
.	TRBJ2-7	.	TRBV27	TGTGCCAGCAGCCGGGGCCATCCCCTCGAGCAGTACTTC	CASSRGHPLEQYF
TRBD1	TRBJ1-1	.	TRBV29-1	TGCAGCGTTGGAGGGCAGGGGGACACTGAAGCTTTCTTT	CSVGGQGDTEAFF
.	TRBJ1-2	.	TRBV6-5	TGTGCCAGCACCCGCCCGGGAGGGCAGTATGGCTACACCTTC	CASTRPGGQYGYTF
.	TRBJ2-3	once	TRBV11-2	TGTGCCAGCAGCTTAGTAGGTCCTACAGATACGCAGTATTTT	CASSLVGPTDTQYF
.	TRBJ1-4	.	TRBV6-1	TGTGCCAGCAGTGTCCCTGGGGTGACGGATGAAAAACTGTTTTTT	CASSVPGVTDEKLFF
.	TRBJ1-2	.	TRBV21-1	TGTGCCAGCAGCTGGCGCCGGGACAGGGACAGTAACTATGGCTACACCTTC	CASSWRRDRDSNYGYTF
.	TRBJ2-2	.	TRBV2	TGTGCCAGCAGTGCATCTCCACGAACAGGAGTGAACACCGGGGAGCTGTTTTTT	CASSASPRTGVNTGELFF
.	TRBJ1-1	once	TRBV2	TGTGCCAGCAGTGAAAGGGGAGGTAACACTGAAGCTTTCTTT	CASSERGGNTEAFF
.	TRBJ1-1	.	TRBV19	TGTGCCAGTACCCTAAGGGGGGACACTGAAGCTTTCTTT	CASTLRGDTEAFF
TRBD2	TRBJ2-5	.	TRBV6-5	TGTGCCAGCAGCCCACCGGGGGGCCAAGAGACCCAGTACTTC	CASSPPGGQETQYF
TRBD2	TRBJ2-1	.	TRBV2	TGTGCCAGTAGGGGGGACAGGCGTCCGGTAGCGGGAGGTTTTGGCTCCTACAATGAGCAGTTCTTC	CASRGDRRPVAGGFGSYNEQFF
.	TRBJ2-3	.	TRBV25-1	TGTGCCAGCAGTGAATGGGACAGCACAGATACGCAGTATTTT	CASSEWDSTDTQYF
.	TRBJ2-7	once	TRBV29-1	TGCAGCGTTTCTGGGCCTAGCTACGAGCAGTACTTC	CSVSGPSYEQYF
TRBD2	TRBJ2-1	once	TRBV29-1	TGCAGCGCTCGACTAGCGGGAGTCAATGAGCAGTTCTTC	CSARLAGVNEQFF
.	TRBJ2-7	once	TRBV6-5	TGTGCCAGCAGTTACTCTGGGGGCGCCCACTACGAGCAGTACTTC	CASSYSGGAHYEQYF
.	TRBJ1-5	.	TRBV6-1	TGTGCCAGCATTTCGGGGGGGGCGGGTCAGCCCCAGCATTTT	CASISGGAGQPQHF
.	TRBJ1-1	.	TRBV14	TGTGCCAGCAGCCAAGGGGTGGGAGCTTTCTTT	CASSQGVGAFF
TRBD1	TRBJ2-1	.	TRBV19	TGTGCCAGTACCAACAGGGGTGCCTACAATGAGCAGTTCTTC	CASTNRGAYNEQFF
.	TRBJ2-5	.	TRBV7-2	TGTGCCAGCAGCTTAAGGGGGGAACAGACCCAGTACTTC	CASSLRGEQTQYF
TRBD2	TRBJ2-7	.	TRBV19	TGTGCCAGTAGTACCCAGGGACTAGCGGGAGCCTCCCCCGACGAGCAGTACTTC	CASSTQGLAGASPDEQYF
TRBD1	TRBJ2-7	once	TRBV5-5	TGTGCCAGCAGCGGGACCGGGACAGCCTTCGTGCAGTACTTC	CASSGTGTAFVQYF
.	TRBJ1-1	once	TRBV19	TGTGCCAGTAGTATAGCGGACGCGAATTATGGTGAAGCTTTCTTT	CASSIADANYGEAFF
.	TRBJ2-1	.	TRBV11-3	TGTGCCAGCAGCTTACTGGGTGGATTAGGTGAGCAGTTCTTC	CASSLLGGLGEQFF
.	TRBJ1-1	.	TRBV5-1	TGCGCCAGCAGCTTGGGTCAGGGGCCTTGGAGCACTGAAGCTTTCTTT	CASSLGQGPWSTEAFF
.	TRBJ1-1	.	TRBV20-1	TGCAGTGGCACGCCGGGGATAGCTTTCTTT	CSGTPGIAFF
.	TRBJ2-7	.	TRBV5-1	TGCGCCAGCAGTGATGGAGCCTACACTTCCGAGCAGTACTTC	CASSDGAYTSEQYF
.	TRBJ1-1	once	TRBV18	TGTGCCAGCTCACCTCAGGCCCCGGGCACTGAAGCTTTCTTT	CASSPQAPGTEAFF
TRBD2	TRBJ2-1	.	TRBV4-1	TGCGCCAGCAGCCACCCGGGACTAGCGGGGGCCCCAAGTGACAATGAGCAGTTCTTC	CASSHPGLAGAPSDNEQFF
TRBD1	TRBJ1-6	.	TRBV9	TGTGCCAGCAGCGTCCATTGGCAGGGGGAATCACCCCTCCACTTT	CASSVHWQGESPLHF